These T cell receptor beta chains were read from a single sample in a study of blood T cells in healthy people across ages. TCRdb re-called the 5' RACE reads through MiXCR, storing one row per CDR3 protein. The table has 600,000 to 1,000,000 distinct CDR3 sequences, 25% seen once. These data were also filed under a second study, of T cells of mothers and their children.

Sequencing was done on a sample of blood. These receptors all come from a boy aged 10-17 years in good health. Each CDR3 is given with its conserved first and last residue.

cdr3_length: 13; v_call: TRBV20-1; j_call: TRBJ2-1; cdr3_aa: CSARTRETNEQFF
cdr3_length: 15; v_call: TRBV28; j_call: TRBJ1-1; cdr3_aa: CASSSTGEANTEAFF
cdr3_length: 16; v_call: TRBV7-8; j_call: TRBJ1-5; cdr3_aa: CASSFKRAGDNQPQHF
cdr3_length: 14; v_call: TRBV20-1; j_call: TRBJ2-5; cdr3_aa: CSARRDRAPGTQYF
cdr3_length: 17; v_call: TRBV7-2; j_call: TRBJ2-1; cdr3_aa: CASSLANSGGPNNEQFF
cdr3_length: 15; v_call: TRBV11-2; j_call: TRBJ2-5; cdr3_aa: CASSLADRAQETQYF
cdr3_length: 15; v_call: TRBV7-2; j_call: TRBJ1-4; cdr3_aa: CASSRGGDINEKLFF
cdr3_length: 14; v_call: TRBV20-1; j_call: TRBJ2-1; cdr3_aa: CSARDGASYNEQFF
cdr3_length: 13; v_call: TRBV20-1; j_call: TRBJ1-1; cdr3_aa: CSARAPDTLEAFF
cdr3_length: 14; v_call: TRBV28; j_call: -; cdr3_aa: CASSYTGTRETQYF
cdr3_length: 16; v_call: TRBV28; j_call: TRBJ2-1; cdr3_aa: CASSFPGTGSYNEQFF
cdr3_length: 14; v_call: TRBV29-1; j_call: TRBJ2-7; cdr3_aa: CSVELLAEGYEQYF
cdr3_length: 16; v_call: TRBV9; j_call: TRBJ1-1; cdr3_aa: CASSAGPTVENTEAFF
cdr3_length: 13; v_call: TRBV3-1; j_call: TRBJ1-1; cdr3_aa: CASTPSRYTEAFF
cdr3_length: 14; v_call: TRBV3-1; j_call: TRBJ2-2; cdr3_aa: CASSRLVNTGELFF
cdr3_length: 14; v_call: TRBV12-3/TRBV12-4; j_call: -; cdr3_aa: CASRTSGSFYEQYF
cdr3_length: 15; v_call: TRBV4-3; j_call: TRBJ2-7; cdr3_aa: CASSQGRTASYEQYF
cdr3_length: 13; v_call: TRBV9; j_call: TRBJ2-1; cdr3_aa: CASSVASLNEQFF
cdr3_length: 19; v_call: TRBV6-1; j_call: TRBJ2-5; cdr3_aa: CASGGGGASWVQPQETQYF
cdr3_length: 19; v_call: TRBV28; j_call: TRBJ1-4; cdr3_aa: CASSRPPKISLRANEKLFF
cdr3_length: 16; v_call: TRBV3-1; j_call: TRBJ2-7; cdr3_aa: CASSQSPFGGSYEQYF
cdr3_length: 16; v_call: TRBV7-3; j_call: TRBJ1-2; cdr3_aa: CASSLVGIQGSYGYTF
cdr3_length: 14; v_call: TRBV12-3/TRBV12-4; j_call: -; cdr3_aa: CASSFRASSYEQYF
cdr3_length: 14; v_call: TRBV20-1; j_call: TRBJ2-5; cdr3_aa: CSARGGTAQETQYF
cdr3_length: 14; v_call: TRBV4-1; j_call: TRBJ2-1; cdr3_aa: CASSQGLARNEQFF
cdr3_length: 12; v_call: TRBV9; j_call: TRBJ2-4; cdr3_aa: CASSDILNIQYF
cdr3_length: 13; v_call: TRBV10-3; j_call: -; cdr3_aa: CAISVDRSYEQYF
cdr3_length: 12; v_call: TRBV9; j_call: TRBJ1-2; cdr3_aa: CASSASGYGYTF
cdr3_length: 14; v_call: TRBV7-2; j_call: TRBJ2-5; cdr3_aa: CASSWRALQETQYF
cdr3_length: 15; v_call: TRBV5-1; j_call: TRBJ1-1; cdr3_aa: CASSLPGARNTEAFF
cdr3_length: 13; v_call: TRBV29-1; j_call: TRBJ2-5; cdr3_aa: CSAEDLQGVVLFF
cdr3_length: 10; v_call: TRBV28; j_call: TRBJ2-3; cdr3_aa: CASEGNTQYF